This TCR beta chain was obtained from a study of T-cell reconstitution after alpha-beta-depleted transplantation in children listed by TCRdb under 2016. With respect to the entire study: Using TCR repertoire profiling, the study quantitatively followed how T-cell immune reconstitution unfolded in children after TCRalphabeta/CD19-depleted allogeneic hematopoietic cell transplantation. Points the paper makes about the study in general: Apparently early alphabetaT-cell count recovery about two months after transplant reportedly relied on only several hundred rapidly expanded clones derived from non-depleted graft cells. The frequencies of hyperexpanded clones fell over the following months, and after one year, T-cell counts and TCRbeta diversity were mostly attributed to newly produced T cells. The high TCRbeta diversity at day 60 in some patients was ascribed to recipient T cells and intrathymic progenitors that had survived conditioning.

The treatment or condition label, read with the paper, signifies: allogeneic hematopoietic cell transplantation with graft depleted of TCRalphabeta T cells and CD19 B cells. Transplant recipients were children who received TCRalphabeta/CD19-depleted allogeneic hematopoietic cell grafts. This clonotype was observed a few times. Its antigen is unknown. No base quality values were provided; no much bigger clone lies one nucleotide off. The CDR3, cysteine through phenylalanine, is 16 amino acids long. Only the CDR3 DNA stays, 48 bases, in frame from base 1. From a lookup of the germline V gene, CDR1 and CDR2 are MDHEN and SYDVKM. Trimming removed 2 bases from V and 2 bases from J, leaving 15 bases between the germline ends. Libraries were built with PCR. These reads were obtained on an Illumina HiSeq 2500. Molecular barcoding was employed in the preparation of TCR libraries, with unique molecular identifiers being used to normalize TCRbeta repertoire quantification. In TCRdb, the public reads were trimmed at Q25 with fastp and aligned with MiXCR, with productive beta chains retained. Rows are unified per CDR3 protein, each entry keeping the most common DNA and genes. This sample has some 95,000 distinct CDR3 sequences in its table, and about 25% of those were observed once. Jointly, the top ten make up roughly a fifth of the sample.

The source of this sequence is a boy between 2 and 10 years old with acute lymphoblastic leukemia, due to receive a stem cell transplant. The sequencing here drew on PBMCs, taken before TCRalphabeta/CD19-depleted stem cell transplant. This receptor chain uses TRBV28 and TRBJ1-2; TRBD1 is perhaps the D gene, given 5 matching bases. Here is the DNA: TGTGCCAGCAGTTTAAGCGCGGCAGGGTCCAACTATGGCTACACCTTC. It encodes CASSLSAAGSNYGYTF.